The rows below give T cell receptor beta chains drawn from one sample of a study of T cell responses to AZD1222 COVID-19 vaccine. Sequencing used immunoSEQ multiplex PCR; TCRdb keeps in-frame clones, though not all of them. The sample contains about 140,000 clones, roughly nine tenths of which appear only once. Sample: peripheral blood, taken on day 0 of AZD1222 vaccination. Source of these receptors: an adult in good health. Both conserved end residues are part of each CDR3. The order of the fields is clone size, J gene, D gene, V gene, CDR3 length, CDR3 DNA, CDR3 protein. The D gene is left open where the match is weak. Rows give clone size only sometimes, using once, few, many, or a class for an expanded clone.

- | TRBJ2-1 | - | TRBV7-6 | 16 | TGTGCCAGCTGTGTAACGGGGCGCCACCTCCGCCGTGAGCAGTTCTTC | CASCVTGRHLRREQFF
- | TRBJ2-2 | TRBD2 | TRBV5-1 | 15 | TGCGCCAGCAGGTTGCTAGCGGGAAACACCGGGGAGCTGTTTTTT | CASRLLAGNTGELFF
- | TRBJ1-3 | - | TRBV10-3 | 15 | TGTGCCATCACCCAGGTGGTGGGCTCTGGAAACACCATATATTTT | CAITQVVGSGNTIYF
- | TRBJ2-2 | TRBD2 | TRBV13 | 17 | TGTGCCAGCAGCACGAGACTAGCGGGGGGATACACCGGGGAGCTGTTTTTT | CASSTRLAGGYTGELFF
- | TRBJ1-1 | - | TRBV19 | 13 | TGTGCCAGTAGTGGGACCAGGGATACTGAAGCTTTCTTT | CASSGTRDTEAFF
- | TRBJ1-3 | - | TRBV19 | 13 | TGTGCCATTGATAGGTGCACTGGAAACACCATATATTTT | CAIDRCTGNTIYF
- | TRBJ2-7 | - | TRBV14 | 13 | TGTGCCAGCAGCCAGCCGGGTTCTTACGAGCAGTACTTC | CASSQPGSYEQYF
- | TRBJ1-1 | - | TRBV27 | 12 | TGTGCCAGCAGCCCTGGGGGGTTTTTTGCTTTCTTT | CASSPGGFFAFF
- | TRBJ1-6 | - | TRBV18 | 15 | TGTGCCAGCTCACCATTGGAGGTTAGGGATTCACCCCTCCACTTT | CASSPLEVRDSPLHF
- | TRBJ1-2 | - | TRBV29-1 | 12 | TGCAGCGTCGGGGCAACGAACTATGGCTACACCTTC | CSVGATNYGYTF
- | TRBJ1-2 | - | TRBV7-6 | 17 | TGTGCCAGCAGCTTATTGTCAGGTACTGACCCTAACTATGGCTACACCTTC | CASSLLSGTDPNYGYTF
- | TRBJ1-1 | TRBD1 | TRBV19 | 16 | TGTGCCAGTAGTATAGCTAGGACAGGGCAGAAATATAAAGCTTTCTTT | CASSIARTGQKYKAFF
- | TRBJ2-3 | - | TRBV2 | 13 | TGTGCCAGCGGGACCGAACGCACAGATACGCAGTATTTT | CASGTERTDTQYF
- | TRBJ1-2 | - | TRBV7-6 | 15 | TGTGCCAGCAGCTTAGAGGTCGGTCTGAACTATGGCTACACCTTC | CASSLEVGLNYGYTF
once | TRBJ1-2 | - | TRBV9 | 15 | TGTGCCAGCAGCGTCACCGTGGACAGTCCCTATGGCTACACCTTC | CASSVTVDSPYGYTF
- | TRBJ2-3 | TRBD1 | TRBV5-6 | 16 | TGTGCCAGCAGCTCCCCCCCGGGACAGGGAACAGATACGCAGTATTTT | CASSSPPGQGTDTQYF
- | TRBJ1-1 | - | TRBV5-6 | 13 | TGTGCCAGCAGCTTAGACAGGAACACTGAAGCTTTCTTT | CASSLDRNTEAFF
- | TRBJ2-2 | - | TRBV6-5 | 10 | TGTGCCAGCAAGGGCGGGGAGCTGTTTTTT | CASKGGELFF
- | TRBJ1-1 | - | TRBV18 | 15 | TGTGCCAGCTCACCCGCAGACGGACTGAACACTGAAGCTTTCTTT | CASSPADGLNTEAFF
- | TRBJ2-7 | TRBD2 | TRBV29-1 | 13 | TGCAGCGTTGCGGGAGGGAGCTCCTACGAGCAGTACTTC | CSVAGGSSYEQYF
- | TRBJ2-1 | TRBD2 | TRBV27 | 16 | TGTGCCAGCAGTTCCCTGACTAGCGGGAGTTACAATGAGCAGTTCTTC | CASSSLTSGSYNEQFF
- | TRBJ1-2 | - | TRBV9 | 13 | TGTGCCAGCAGCGCCCCGGGACTACGGGGCTACACCTTC | CASSAPGLRGYTF
- | TRBJ2-1 | TRBD2 | TRBV6-5 | 15 | TGTGCCAGCGCCACCGGGACTACCGGTGGGTATGAGCAGTTCTTC | CASATGTTGGYEQFF
- | TRBJ2-5 | - | TRBV30 | 12 | TGTGCCTGGAGTGTCCGCCCAGGGACCCAGTACTTC | CAWSVRPGTQYF
- | TRBJ2-7 | TRBD2 | TRBV7-9 | 16 | TGTGCCAGCAGCCCGAGCGCGGGGGGTGCCTCCTACGAGCAGTACTTC | CASSPSAGGASYEQYF
- | TRBJ1-6 | TRBD1 | TRBV27 | 18 | TGTGCCAGCAGTTTATTGTGGACCGCCGGAACAGGGGATTACCCCCTCCACTTT | CASSLLWTAGTGDYPLHF
- | TRBJ1-2 | - | TRBV5-5 | 16 | TGTGCCAGCAGCCACACTGAGGGACGGAGGTTTGGGGGCTACACCTTC | CASSHTEGRRFGGYTF
- | TRBJ1-1 | TRBD1 | TRBV7-6 | 18 | TGTGCCAGCAGCGCGGGGACAGGGGTGCAGAGATTGAACACTGAAGCTTTCTTT | CASSAGTGVQRLNTEAFF
- | TRBJ2-7 | TRBD1 | TRBV6-6 | 16 | TGTGCCAGCAGTAAGGTTCTGACAGGGGGCGGTATGAGGCAGTACTTC | CASSKVLTGGGMRQYF
- | TRBJ2-7 | - | TRBV5-1 | 11 | TGCGCCAGCAGCGTCCAAAACGAGCAGTACTTC | CASSVQNEQYF
- | TRBJ2-1 | TRBD2 | TRBV9 | 19 | TGTGCCAGCAGCAAGACAGGACTAGCGGGGGCGCCGGGCTTTGATGAGCAGTTCTTC | CASSKTGLAGAPGFDEQFF
- | TRBJ2-1 | TRBD1 | TRBV7-9 | 13 | TGTGCCAGCATGACAGGGAAAGACAATGAGCAGTTCTTC | CASMTGKDNEQFF
- | TRBJ1-1 | - | TRBV5-8 | 15 | TGTGCCAGCAGCTTGTCATGGTTAACCTACACTGAAGCTTTCTTT | CASSLSWLTYTEAFF
- | TRBJ2-1 | - | TRBV7-2 | 13 | TGTGCCAGCAGCTTAAGACAAAACAATGAGCAGTTCTTC | CASSLRQNNEQFF
- | TRBJ2-1 | - | TRBV7-9 | 12 | TGTGCCAGCAGCCAGGACCCGAATGAGCAGTTCTTC | CASSQDPNEQFF
- | TRBJ2-1 | TRBD2 | TRBV4-1 | 17 | TGCGCCAGCAGCCAAACACGACTAGCGGGAGATATCTATGAGCAGTTCTTC | CASSQTRLAGDIYEQFF
- | TRBJ1-4 | - | TRBV7-9 | 14 | TGTGCCAGCAGCTTAGGCAGGCATGGTGAAAAACTGTTTTTT | CASSLGRHGEKLFF